These 5 T cell receptor beta chains originate from one sample sequenced in a study of cytomegalovirus exposure and HLA in healthy donors. PCR employed 60 Vbeta and 13 Jbeta primers. Data came from immunoSEQ multiplex PCR; TCRdb stores just in-frame clones and leaves some out. Of over 130,000 clones in the sample, around 75% were seen once. The sequenced sample consisted of PBMCs. The receptors here all came from a female donor in good health and CMV-seronegative.

The V and J genes are TRBV5-1 and TRBJ2-5, with 10 bases lining up with TRBD1. V shed 4 bases and J 3 bases; nucleotides not matched to a gene: 6. Per germline, CDR1 SGHRS and CDR2 YFSETQ. This CDR3 contains 15 residues. CDR3 nucleotides: TGCGCCAGCAGCCTCGGACAGGGGGGCGAAGAGACCCAGTACTTC. This sequence encodes CASSLGQGGEETQYF.

This rearrangement joins TRBV6-6 to TRBJ1-1, with D possibly matching TRBD1 (6 bases). Trimming shortened V by 5 bases and J by 5 bases, and 15 bases separated the two germline ends. Germline-derived CDR1 and CDR2 are MNHNY and SVGAGI (reference sequence). The CDR3 is 14 residues long. CDR3 sequence: CASSRWTEGTEAFF. CDR3 DNA: TGTGCCAGCAGTCGATGGACAGAGGGAACTGAAGCTTTCTTT.

This clone occurred once. The chain joins TRBV28 to TRBJ2-3; possibly TRBD1 for D (5 bases). The CDR3 totals 13 residues. Trimming took 4 bases from V and 6 from J, leaving 11 bases between them. Per the germline V gene, CDR1 is MDHEN and CDR2 is SYDVKM. The chain's CDR3 is CASSSQGSDTQYF. CDR3 sequence (DNA): TGTGCCAGCAGTTCCCAGGGTTCGGATACGCAGTATTTT.

This chain connects TRBV7-9 to TRBJ2-7; D may be TRBD1 (6 bases). Between the trimmed V and J ends, which lost 2 bases and 3 bases, there was a span of 14 bases. Germline-derived CDR1 and CDR2 are SEHNR and FQNEAQ (reference sequence). The CDR3 runs 15 residues. CDR3 in amino acids: CASSLKQGWDYEQYF. CDR3 coding DNA: TGTGCCAGCAGCTTAAAACAGGGTTGGGACTACGAGCAGTACTTC.

The gene calls are TRBV6-5 and TRBJ1-2; D is undetermined. The V end was cut by 2 bases, the J end by 7 bases, with 14 bases between. The CDR3 sequence is 14 residues long. Germline CDR1 is MNHEY and CDR2 is SVGAGI. CDR3 in amino acids: CASSYNAESGGYTF. The CDR3 DNA is TGTGCCAGCAGTTACAATGCAGAAAGTGGTGGCTACACCTTC.